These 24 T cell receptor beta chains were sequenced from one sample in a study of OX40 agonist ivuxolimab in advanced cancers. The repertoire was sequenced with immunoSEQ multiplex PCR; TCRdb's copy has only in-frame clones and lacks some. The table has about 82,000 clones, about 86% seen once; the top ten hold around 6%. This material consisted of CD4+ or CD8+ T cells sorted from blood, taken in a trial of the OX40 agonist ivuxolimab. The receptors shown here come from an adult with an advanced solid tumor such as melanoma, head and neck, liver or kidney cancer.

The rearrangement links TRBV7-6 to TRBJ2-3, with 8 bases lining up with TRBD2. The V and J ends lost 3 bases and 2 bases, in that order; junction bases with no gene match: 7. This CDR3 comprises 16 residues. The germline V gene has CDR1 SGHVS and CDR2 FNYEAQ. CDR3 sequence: CASSLRAGGYTDTQYF. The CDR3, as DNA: TGTGCCAGCAGCTTGAGGGCGGGGGGATACACAGATACGCAGTATTTT. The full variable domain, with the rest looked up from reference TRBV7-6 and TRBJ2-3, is GAGVSQSPRYKVTKRGQDVALRCDPISGHVSLYWYRQALGQGPEFLTYFNYEAQQDKSGLPNDRFSAERPEGSISTLTIQRTEQRDSAMYRCASSLRAGGYTDTQYFGPGTRLTVL.

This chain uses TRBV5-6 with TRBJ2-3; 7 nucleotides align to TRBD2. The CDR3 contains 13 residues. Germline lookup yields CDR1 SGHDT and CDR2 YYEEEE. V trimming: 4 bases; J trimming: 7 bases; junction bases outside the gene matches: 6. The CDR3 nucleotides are TGTGCCAGCAGCCCCCCGACTAGCCATACGCAGTATTTT. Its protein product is CASSPPTSHTQYF.

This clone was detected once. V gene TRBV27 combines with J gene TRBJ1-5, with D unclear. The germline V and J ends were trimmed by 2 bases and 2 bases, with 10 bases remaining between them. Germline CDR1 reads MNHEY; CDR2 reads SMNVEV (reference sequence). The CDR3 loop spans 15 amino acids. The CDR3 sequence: CASSLGSAGNQPQHF. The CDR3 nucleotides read TGTGCCAGCAGTTTAGGGTCTGCGGGCAATCAGCCCCAGCATTTT.

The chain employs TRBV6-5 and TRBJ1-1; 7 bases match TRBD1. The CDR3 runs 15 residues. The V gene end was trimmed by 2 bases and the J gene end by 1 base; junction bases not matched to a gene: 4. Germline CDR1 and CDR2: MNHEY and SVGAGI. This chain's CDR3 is CASSYSNRGNTEAFF. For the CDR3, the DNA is TGTGCCAGCAGTTACAGCAACAGGGGGAACACTGAAGCTTTCTTT.

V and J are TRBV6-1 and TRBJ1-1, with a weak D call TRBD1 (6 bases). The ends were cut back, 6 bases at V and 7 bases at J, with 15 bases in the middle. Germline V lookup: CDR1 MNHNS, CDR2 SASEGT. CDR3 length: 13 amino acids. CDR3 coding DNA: TGTGCCAGCAGAGGGGGGGGAATTGGTGAAGCTTTCTTT. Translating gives CASRGGGIGEAFF.

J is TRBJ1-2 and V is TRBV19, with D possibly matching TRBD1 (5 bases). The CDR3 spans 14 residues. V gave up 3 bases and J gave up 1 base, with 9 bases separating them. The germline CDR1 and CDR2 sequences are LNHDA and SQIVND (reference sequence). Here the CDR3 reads CASSILGGNYGYTF. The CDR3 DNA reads TGTGCCAGTAGTATTCTCGGGGGTAACTATGGCTACACCTTC.

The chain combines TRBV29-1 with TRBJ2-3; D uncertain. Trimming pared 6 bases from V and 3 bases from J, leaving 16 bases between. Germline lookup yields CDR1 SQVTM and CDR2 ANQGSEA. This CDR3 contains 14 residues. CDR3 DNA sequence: TGCAGCGTACAAACTTCTTATGGAACAGATACGCAGTATTTT. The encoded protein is CSVQTSYGTDTQYF.

The CDR3 loop reads CSGAADTQYF. DNA for the CDR3: TGCAGCGGTGCCGCAGATACGCAGTATTTT. The genes are TRBV29-1 and TRBJ2-3; D is ambiguous. CDR1 is SQVTM, CDR2 ANQGSEA, per germline. V lost 7 bases to trimming and J lost 4 bases, with 6 bases between them. This CDR3 is built from 10 residues.

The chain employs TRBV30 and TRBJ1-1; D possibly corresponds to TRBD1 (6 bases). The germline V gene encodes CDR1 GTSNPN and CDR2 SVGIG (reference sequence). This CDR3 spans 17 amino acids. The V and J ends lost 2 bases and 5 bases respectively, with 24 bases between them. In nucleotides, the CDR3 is TGTGCCTGGAGTTCCAGGGGAAGGGGTAATTTGGGTACTGAAGCTTTCTTT. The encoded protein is CAWSSRGRGNLGTEAFF. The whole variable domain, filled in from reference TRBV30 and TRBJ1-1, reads SQTIHQWPATLVQPVGSPLSLECTVEGTSNPNLYWYRQAAGRGLQLLFYSVGIGQISSEVPQNLSASRPQDRQFILSSKKLLLSDSGFYLCAWSSRGRGNLGTEAFFGQGTRLTVV.

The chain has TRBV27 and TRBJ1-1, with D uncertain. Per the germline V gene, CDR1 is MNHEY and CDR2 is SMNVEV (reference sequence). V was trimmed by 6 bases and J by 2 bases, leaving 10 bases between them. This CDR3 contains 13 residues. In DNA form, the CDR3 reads TGTGCCAGCAGAACCTCCTACAACACTGAAGCTTTCTTT. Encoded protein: CASRTSYNTEAFF.

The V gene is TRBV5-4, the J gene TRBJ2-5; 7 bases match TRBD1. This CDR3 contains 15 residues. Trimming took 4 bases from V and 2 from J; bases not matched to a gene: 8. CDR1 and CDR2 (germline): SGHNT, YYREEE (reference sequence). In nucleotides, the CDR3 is TGTGCCAGCAGCCTGAATAACAGGGGACAAGAGACCCAGTACTTC. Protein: CASSLNNRGQETQYF.

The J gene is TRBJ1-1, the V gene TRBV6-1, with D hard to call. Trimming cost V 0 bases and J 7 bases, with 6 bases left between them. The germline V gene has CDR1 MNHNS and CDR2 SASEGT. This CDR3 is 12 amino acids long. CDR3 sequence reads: CASSEAGGEAFF. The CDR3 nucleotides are TGTGCCAGCAGTGAAGCGGGCGGTGAAGCTTTCTTT.

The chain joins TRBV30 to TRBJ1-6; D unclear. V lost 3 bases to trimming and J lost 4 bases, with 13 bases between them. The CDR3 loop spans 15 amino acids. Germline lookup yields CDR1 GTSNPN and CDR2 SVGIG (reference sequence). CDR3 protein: CAWRSLGGYNSPLHF. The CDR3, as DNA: TGTGCCTGGAGGTCCTTGGGAGGGTATAATTCACCCCTCCACTTT.

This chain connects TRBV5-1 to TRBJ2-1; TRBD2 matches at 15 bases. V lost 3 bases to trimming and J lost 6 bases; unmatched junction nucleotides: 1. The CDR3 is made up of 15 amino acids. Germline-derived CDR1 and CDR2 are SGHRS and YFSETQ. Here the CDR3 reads CASSSGLAGGNEQFF. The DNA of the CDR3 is TGCGCCAGCAGCTCGGGACTAGCGGGGGGCAATGAGCAGTTCTTC.

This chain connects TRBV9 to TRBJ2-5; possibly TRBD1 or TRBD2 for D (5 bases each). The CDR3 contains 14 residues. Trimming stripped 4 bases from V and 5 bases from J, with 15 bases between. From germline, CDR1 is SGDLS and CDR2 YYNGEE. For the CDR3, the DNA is TGTGCCAGCAGCCCGGGAAGGGGTTGGGAGACCCAGTACTTC. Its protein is CASSPGRGWETQYF.

The CDR3, as DNA: TGTGCCTGGAGTGTTCGTTCTAGCGGGAGCTACGAGCAGTACTTC. Translating it yields CAWSVRSSGSYEQYF. The chain couples TRBV30 to TRBJ2-7; 10 bases fit TRBD2. The J segment lost 3 bases and the V segment lost 0 bases, leaving 5 bases of the junction unmatched. This CDR3 has 15 residues. CDR1 GTSNPN and CDR2 SVGIG come from the germline V gene (reference sequence). Drawing the rest from reference TRBV30 and TRBJ2-7, the complete variable domain is SQTIHQWPATLVQPVGSPLSLECTVEGTSNPNLYWYRQAAGRGLQLLFYSVGIGQISSEVPQNLSASRPQDRQFILSSKKLLLSDSGFYLCAWSVRSSGSYEQYFGPGTRLTVT.

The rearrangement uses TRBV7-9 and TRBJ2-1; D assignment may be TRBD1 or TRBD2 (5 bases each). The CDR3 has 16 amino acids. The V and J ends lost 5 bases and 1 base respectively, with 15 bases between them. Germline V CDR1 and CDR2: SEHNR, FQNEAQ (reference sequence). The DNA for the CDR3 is TGTGCCAGCAGCCCCCAGGGAGCAACATCCTACAATGAGCAGTTCTTC. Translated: CASSPQGATSYNEQFF.

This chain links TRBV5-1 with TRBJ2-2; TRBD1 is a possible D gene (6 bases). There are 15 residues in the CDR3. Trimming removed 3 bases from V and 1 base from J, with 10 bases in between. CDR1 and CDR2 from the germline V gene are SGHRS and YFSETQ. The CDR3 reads CASSYPQGNTGELFF. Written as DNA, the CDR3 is TGCGCCAGCAGCTACCCACAGGGGAACACCGGGGAGCTGTTTTTT.

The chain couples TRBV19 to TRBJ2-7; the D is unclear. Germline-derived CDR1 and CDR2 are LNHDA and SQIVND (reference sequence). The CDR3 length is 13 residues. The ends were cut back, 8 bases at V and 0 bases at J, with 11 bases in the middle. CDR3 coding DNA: TGTGCCAGTTCTTTGGGGTCCTCCTACGAGCAGTACTTC. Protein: CASSLGSSYEQYF.

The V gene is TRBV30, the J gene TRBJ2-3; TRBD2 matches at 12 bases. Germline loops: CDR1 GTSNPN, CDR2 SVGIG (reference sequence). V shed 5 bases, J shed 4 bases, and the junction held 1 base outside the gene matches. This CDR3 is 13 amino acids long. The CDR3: CAWRLAGADTQYF. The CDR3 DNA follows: TGTGCCTGGCGACTAGCGGGAGCAGATACGCAGTATTTT.

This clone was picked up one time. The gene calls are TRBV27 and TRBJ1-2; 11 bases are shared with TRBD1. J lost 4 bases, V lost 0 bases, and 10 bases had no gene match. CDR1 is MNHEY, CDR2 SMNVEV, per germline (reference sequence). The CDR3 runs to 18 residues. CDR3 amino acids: CASSLSLDRGRGVYGYTF. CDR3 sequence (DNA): TGTGCCAGCAGTTTATCATTGGACAGGGGGCGAGGAGTCTATGGCTACACCTTC.

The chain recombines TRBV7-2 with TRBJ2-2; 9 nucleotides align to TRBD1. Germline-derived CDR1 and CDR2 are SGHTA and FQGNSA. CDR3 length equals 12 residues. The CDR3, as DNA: TGTACATGGGGGACAGGGATCGGGGAGCTGTTTTTT. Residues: CTWGTGIGELFF.

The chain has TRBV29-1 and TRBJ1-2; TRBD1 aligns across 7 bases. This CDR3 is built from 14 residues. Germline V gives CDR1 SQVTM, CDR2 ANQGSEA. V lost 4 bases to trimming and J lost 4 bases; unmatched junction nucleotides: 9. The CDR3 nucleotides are TGCAGCGTTGGGGCGAACAGGGGAGGCTATGGCTACACCTTC. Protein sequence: CSVGANRGGYGYTF.

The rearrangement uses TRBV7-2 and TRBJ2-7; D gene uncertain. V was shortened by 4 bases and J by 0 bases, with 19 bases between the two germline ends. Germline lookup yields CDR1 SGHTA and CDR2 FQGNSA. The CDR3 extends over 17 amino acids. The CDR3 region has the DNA TGTGCCAGCAGCTCCTTCTCTGACCCGAGGAGCTCCTACGAGCAGTACTTC. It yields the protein CASSSFSDPRSSYEQYF.